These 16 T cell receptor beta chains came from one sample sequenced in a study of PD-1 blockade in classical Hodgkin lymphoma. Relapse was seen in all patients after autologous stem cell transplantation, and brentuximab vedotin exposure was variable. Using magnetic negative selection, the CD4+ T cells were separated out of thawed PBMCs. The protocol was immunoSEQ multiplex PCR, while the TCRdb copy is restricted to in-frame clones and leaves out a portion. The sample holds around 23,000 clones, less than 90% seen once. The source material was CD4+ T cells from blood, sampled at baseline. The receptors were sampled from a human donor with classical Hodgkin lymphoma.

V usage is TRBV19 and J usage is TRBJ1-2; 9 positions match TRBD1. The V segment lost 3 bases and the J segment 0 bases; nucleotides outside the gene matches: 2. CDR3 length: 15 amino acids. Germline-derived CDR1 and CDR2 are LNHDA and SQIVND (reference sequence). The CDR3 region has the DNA TGTGCCAGTAGTATGGGGACAGGGACTAACTATGGCTACACCTTC. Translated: CASSMGTGTNYGYTF.

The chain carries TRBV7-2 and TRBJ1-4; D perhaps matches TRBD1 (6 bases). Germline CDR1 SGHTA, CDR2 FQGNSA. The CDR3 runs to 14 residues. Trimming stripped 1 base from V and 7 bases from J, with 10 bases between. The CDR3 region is CASSLVVGAEKLFF. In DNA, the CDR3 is TGTGCCAGCAGCTTAGTAGTGGGGGCTGAAAAACTGTTTTTT. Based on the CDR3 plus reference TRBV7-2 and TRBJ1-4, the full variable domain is GAGVSQSPSNKVTEKGKDVELRCDPISGHTALYWYRQSLGQGLEFLIYFQGNSAPDKSGLPSDRFSAERTGGSVSTLTIQRTQQEDSAVYLCASSLVVGAEKLFFGSGTQLSVL.

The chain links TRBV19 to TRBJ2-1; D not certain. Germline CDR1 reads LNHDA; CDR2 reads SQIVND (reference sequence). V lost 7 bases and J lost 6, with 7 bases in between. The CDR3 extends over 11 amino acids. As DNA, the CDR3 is TGTGCCAGTATCCCGGGCAATGAGCAGTTCTTC. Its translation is CASIPGNEQFF.

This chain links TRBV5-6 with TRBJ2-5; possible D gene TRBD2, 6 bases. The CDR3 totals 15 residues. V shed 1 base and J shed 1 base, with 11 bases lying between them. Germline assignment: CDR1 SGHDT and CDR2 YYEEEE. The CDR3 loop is CASSLNGGVQETQYF. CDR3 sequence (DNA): TGTGCCAGCAGCTTGAACGGCGGGGTCCAAGAGACCCAGTACTTC.

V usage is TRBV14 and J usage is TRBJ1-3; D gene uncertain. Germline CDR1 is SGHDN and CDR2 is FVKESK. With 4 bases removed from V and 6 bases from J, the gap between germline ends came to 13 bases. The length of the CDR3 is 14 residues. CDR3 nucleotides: TGTGCCAGCAGCCCTACCAACCTTTTAAACACCATATATTTT. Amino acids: CASSPTNLLNTIYF.

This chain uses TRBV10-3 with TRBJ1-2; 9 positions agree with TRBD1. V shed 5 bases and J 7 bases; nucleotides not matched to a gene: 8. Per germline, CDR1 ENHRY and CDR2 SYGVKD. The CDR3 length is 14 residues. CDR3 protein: CAISPGTGLSGYTF. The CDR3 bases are TGTGCCATCAGTCCCGGGACAGGGTTAAGTGGCTACACCTTC.

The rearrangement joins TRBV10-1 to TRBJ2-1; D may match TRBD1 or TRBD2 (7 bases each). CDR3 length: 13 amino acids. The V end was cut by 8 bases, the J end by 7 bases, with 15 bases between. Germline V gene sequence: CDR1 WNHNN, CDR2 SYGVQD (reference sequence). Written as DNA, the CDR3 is TGCGCCAGCCTCAGGGGGGGGCCAAATGAGCAGTTCTTC. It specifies CASLRGGPNEQFF.

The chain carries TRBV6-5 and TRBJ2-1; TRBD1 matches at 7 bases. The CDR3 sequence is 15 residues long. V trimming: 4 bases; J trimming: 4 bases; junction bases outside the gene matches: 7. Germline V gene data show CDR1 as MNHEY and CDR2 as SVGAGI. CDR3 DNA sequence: TGTGCCAGCAGTTTCCTGGGACAGTCGTACAATGAGCAGTTCTTC. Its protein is CASSFLGQSYNEQFF.

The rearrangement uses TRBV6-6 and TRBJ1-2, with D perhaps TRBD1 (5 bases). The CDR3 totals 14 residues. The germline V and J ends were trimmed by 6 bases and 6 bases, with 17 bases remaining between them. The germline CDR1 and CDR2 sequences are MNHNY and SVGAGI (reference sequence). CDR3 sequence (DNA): TGTGCCAGCAGAGACAGCGGACGGCCCGATGGCTACACCTTC. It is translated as CASRDSGRPDGYTF.

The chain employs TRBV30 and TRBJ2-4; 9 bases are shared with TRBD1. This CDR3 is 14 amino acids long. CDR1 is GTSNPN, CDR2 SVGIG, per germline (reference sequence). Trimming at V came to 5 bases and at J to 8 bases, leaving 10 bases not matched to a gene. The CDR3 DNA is TGTGCCTGGGGCAAGGGACAGGGTCTGTACATTCAGTACTTC. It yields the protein CAWGKGQGLYIQYF. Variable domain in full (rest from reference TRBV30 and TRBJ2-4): SQTIHQWPATLVQPVGSPLSLECTVEGTSNPNLYWYRQAAGRGLQLLFYSVGIGQISSEVPQNLSASRPQDRQFILSSKKLLLSDSGFYLCAWGKGQGLYIQYFGAGTRLSVL.

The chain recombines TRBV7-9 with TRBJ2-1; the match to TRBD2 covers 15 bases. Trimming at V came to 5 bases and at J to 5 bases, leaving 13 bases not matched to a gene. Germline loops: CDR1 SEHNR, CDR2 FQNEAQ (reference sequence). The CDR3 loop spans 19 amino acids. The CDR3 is CASSPRTSGGAVLDNEQFF. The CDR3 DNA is TGTGCCAGCAGCCCAAGGACTAGCGGGGGGGCCGTTTTGGACAATGAGCAGTTCTTC.

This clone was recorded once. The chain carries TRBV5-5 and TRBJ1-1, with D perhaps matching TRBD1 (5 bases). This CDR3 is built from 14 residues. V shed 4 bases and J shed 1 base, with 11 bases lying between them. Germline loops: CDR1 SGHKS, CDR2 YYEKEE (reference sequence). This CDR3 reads CASSLRGGNTEAFF. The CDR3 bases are TGTGCCAGCAGCCTTCGCGGGGGGAACACTGAAGCTTTCTTT.

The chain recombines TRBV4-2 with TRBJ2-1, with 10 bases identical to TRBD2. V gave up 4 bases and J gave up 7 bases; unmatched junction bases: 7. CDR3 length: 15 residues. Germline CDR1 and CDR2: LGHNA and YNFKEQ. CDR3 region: CASSLQRGGRNEQFF. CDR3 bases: TGTGCCAGCAGCCTCCAGCGGGGGGGCCGGAATGAGCAGTTCTTC.

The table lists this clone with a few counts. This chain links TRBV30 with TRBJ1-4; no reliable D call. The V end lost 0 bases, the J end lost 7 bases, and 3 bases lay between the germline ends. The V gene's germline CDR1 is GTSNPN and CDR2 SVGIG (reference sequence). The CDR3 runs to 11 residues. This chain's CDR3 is CAWSVGEKLFF. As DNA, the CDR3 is TGTGCCTGGAGTGTAGGTGAAAAACTGTTTTTT.

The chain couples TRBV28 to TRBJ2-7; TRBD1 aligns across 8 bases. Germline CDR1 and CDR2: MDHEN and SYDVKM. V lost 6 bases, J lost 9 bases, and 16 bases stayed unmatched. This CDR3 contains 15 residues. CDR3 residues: CASRGADREAVGQYF. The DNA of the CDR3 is TGTGCCAGCAGGGGAGCGGACAGGGAGGCCGTAGGGCAGTACTTC.

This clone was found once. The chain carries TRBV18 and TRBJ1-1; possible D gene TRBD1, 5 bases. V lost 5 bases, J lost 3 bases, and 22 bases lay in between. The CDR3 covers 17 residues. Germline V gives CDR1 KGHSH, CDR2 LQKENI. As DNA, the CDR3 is TGTGCCAGCTCAGGAGGGGTCCCAGGGAATTCGTACACTGAAGCTTTCTTT. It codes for CASSGGVPGNSYTEAFF.